Shown below are 30 T cell receptor beta chains from a single sample sequenced in a study of blood T cell repertoires in COVID-19. Libraries were prepared by immunoSEQ multiplex PCR; TCRdb keeps only in-frame clonotypes and omits some of them. The sample has approximately 190,000 clones; roughly 87% are singletons. Sample: peripheral blood. The receptors come from a woman between 40 and 50 years old with acute or convalescent COVID-19.

This chain uses TRBV5-1 with TRBJ1-4; possible D gene TRBD1, 6 bases. CDR1 SGHRS and CDR2 YFSETQ come from the germline V gene. This CDR3 is 14 amino acids long. Trimming cost V 5 bases and J 6 bases, with 14 bases left between them. The CDR3 DNA sequence: TGCGCCAGCAGTATGGACAGTGTGGATGAAAAACTGTTTTTT. It is translated as CASSMDSVDEKLFF.

This clone was seen just once. V is TRBV24-1 and J is TRBJ2-2; D is perhaps TRBD1 (5 bases). Trimming took off 2 bases at V and 0 bases at J, with 9 bases between the two ends. Looked up from germline, CDR1 is KGHDR and CDR2 is SFDVKD. The CDR3 is 16 amino acids. CDR3 DNA sequence: TGTGCCACCAGTGATTCACAGGTTTCGAACACCGGGGAGCTGTTTTTT. Amino acids: CATSDSQVSNTGELFF.

This clone was counted only a few times. This sequence joins TRBV6-1 and TRBJ1-2; weak D call: TRBD1 (6 bases). Trimming left V 2 bases short and J 6 bases short, with 10 bases between. The CDR3 consists of 13 residues. Germline V gives CDR1 MNHNS, CDR2 SASEGT. The CDR3 sequence: CASSESGGDGYTF. CDR3 DNA sequence: TGTGCCAGCAGTGAATCTGGGGGCGATGGCTACACCTTC.

The gene calls are TRBV6-6 and TRBJ1-4, with D maybe TRBD1 (6 bases). Trimming removed 4 bases from V and 8 bases from J, with 14 bases in between. This CDR3 region has 14 residues. Germline CDR1 MNHNY, CDR2 SVGAGI (reference sequence). CDR3 coding DNA: TGTGCCAGCAGTTTCGACAGGCTAATGGAAAAACTGTTTTTT. Translating gives CASSFDRLMEKLFF.

V and J are TRBV19 and TRBJ2-1; 7 bases match TRBD2. V lost 9 bases, J lost 3 bases, and 8 bases stayed unmatched. The CDR3 is 14 residues long. Germline lookup yields CDR1 LNHDA and CDR2 SQIVND (reference sequence). CDR3 loop: CASRARGDYNEQFF. CDR3 DNA: TGTGCCAGCCGGGCACGGGGGGACTACAATGAGCAGTTCTTC.

The chain combines TRBV7-9 with TRBJ1-2; possibly TRBD1 for D (5 bases). The CDR3 runs to 13 residues. Trimming cost V 2 bases and J 10 bases, with 14 bases left between them. CDR1 and CDR2 from the germline V gene are SEHNR and FQNEAQ (reference sequence). CDR3 in DNA: TGTGCCAGCAGCTTACTGTCCTTAGGGGACTACACCTTC. Translated, it gives CASSLLSLGDYTF. Drawing the rest from reference TRBV7-9 and TRBJ1-2, the complete variable domain is DTGVSQNPRHKITKRGQNVTFRCDPISEHNRLYWYRQTLGQGPEFLTYFQNEAQLEKSRLLSDRFSAERPKGSFSTLEIQRTEQGDSAMYLCASSLLSLGDYTFGSGTRLTVV.

This rearrangement joins TRBV27 to TRBJ2-3; 11 positions agree with TRBD2. This CDR3 is 17 amino acids long. CDR1 and CDR2 from the germline V gene are MNHEY and SMNVEV (reference sequence). The V gene end was trimmed by 4 bases and the J gene end by 4 bases; junction bases not matched to a gene: 10. The CDR3 spells CASSSYTTSGSSDTQYF. The CDR3, as DNA: TGTGCCAGCAGTTCCTATACTACTAGCGGGAGCTCAGATACGCAGTATTTT.

The chain employs TRBV15 and TRBJ1-5, with D unclear. Trimming removed 6 bases from V and 7 bases from J, with 16 bases in between. This CDR3 comprises 14 residues. Germline V CDR1 and CDR2: LNHNV, YYDKDF (reference sequence). The CDR3 reads CATRARVGEQPQHF. Written as DNA, the CDR3 is TGTGCCACCAGAGCTCGGGTAGGTGAACAGCCCCAGCATTTT.

At least ten counts were recorded for this clone. The chain uses TRBV19 and TRBJ2-5, with 7 bases fitting TRBD1. Losses at the gene ends were 9 bases for V and 4 bases for J; bases not matched to a gene: 8. Germline values: CDR1 LNHDA, CDR2 SQIVND (reference sequence). The CDR3 spans 13 residues. This chain's CDR3 is CASRNTGAETQYF. CDR3 DNA: TGTGCCAGCAGAAATACAGGGGCAGAGACCCAGTACTTC. Drawing the rest from reference TRBV19 and TRBJ2-5, the complete variable domain is DGGITQSPKYLFRKEGQNVTLSCEQNLNHDAMYWYRQDPGQGLRLIYYSQIVNDFQKGDIAEGYSVSREKKESFPLTVTSAQKNPTAFYLCASRNTGAETQYFGPGTRLLVL.

The CDR3 region has the DNA TGTGCCAGCAGTTTCGGACAAACCTACGAGCAGTACTTC. Its translation is CASSFGQTYEQYF. The V gene is TRBV12-3 or TRBV12-4, the J gene TRBJ2-7, with D possibly matching TRBD1 (5 bases). V lost 3 bases, J lost 2 bases, and 8 bases lay in between. The CDR3 contains 13 residues.

This clone was picked up a small number of times. V is TRBV7-9 and J is TRBJ1-1, with TRBD1 as a possible D gene (6 bases). The length of the CDR3 is 15 residues. V was shortened by 7 bases and J by 0 bases, with 15 bases between the two germline ends. CDR1 and CDR2 (germline): SEHNR, FQNEAQ (reference sequence). This CDR3 reads CASTRQVLMNTEAFF. CDR3 nucleotide sequence: TGTGCCAGCACCCGACAGGTACTTATGAACACTGAAGCTTTCTTT.

The chain combines TRBV11-2 with TRBJ2-5; D remains unclear. The CDR3 has 11 residues. Deletions cut 6 bases from V and 3 bases from J, with 5 bases between. Germline CDR1 and CDR2: SGHAT and FQNNGV. CDR3 sequence (DNA): TGTGCCAGCAGACGCGAAGAGACCCAGTACTTC. As protein: CASRREETQYF.

The sample holds one count of this clone. The chain's CDR3 is CASSIDTYSYEQYF. The DNA for the CDR3 is TGTGCCAGTAGTATCGACACTTACTCCTACGAGCAGTACTTC. The chain is built from TRBV19 and TRBJ2-7; no clear D gene. Trimming removed 3 bases from V and 0 bases from J, with 9 bases in between. The CDR3 consists of 14 residues. Germline V gene lookup returns CDR1 LNHDA and CDR2 SQIVND (reference sequence).

CDR3 protein: CASSLRTGSGANSPLHF. The CDR3 DNA reads as TGTGCCAGTAGTCTCCGGACAGGTAGTGGGGCCAATTCACCCCTCCACTTT. The chain carries TRBV19 and TRBJ1-6; 7 bases line up with TRBD1. V shed 5 bases, J shed 7 bases, and the junction held 14 bases outside the gene matches. CDR1 LNHDA and CDR2 SQIVND come from the germline V gene (reference sequence). The CDR3 covers 17 residues.

This clone came up once. The V call is TRBV7-2, the J call TRBJ2-1; no firm D call. CDR1 is SGHTA, CDR2 FQGNSA, per germline. V lost 5 bases and J 4 bases, leaving 15 bases between the germline ends. This CDR3 is 15 amino acids long. CDR3 residues: CASSQEQTPYNEQFF. In DNA, the CDR3 is TGTGCCAGCAGCCAAGAACAGACCCCTTACAATGAGCAGTTCTTC.

The chain combines TRBV7-2 with TRBJ2-1, with D maybe TRBD2 (5 bases). From germline, CDR1 is SGHTA and CDR2 FQGNSA. The CDR3 length is 14 residues. V was clipped by 5 bases and J by 5 bases, with 13 bases between them. The CDR3 loop is CASSPGNSNNEQFF. The DNA for the CDR3 is TGTGCCAGCAGCCCGGGAAACTCGAACAATGAGCAGTTCTTC.

The chain uses TRBV5-1 and TRBJ2-2; 9 nucleotides line up with TRBD2. J gave up 1 base and V 4 bases, and 11 bases lay outside the gene matches. Germline CDR1 SGHRS, CDR2 YFSETQ. The CDR3 spans 18 residues. In nucleotides, the CDR3 is TGCGCCAGCAGCGGGGGTGGTAGCGGGAGTTGGAACACCGGGGAGCTGTTTTTT. It is translated as CASSGGGSGSWNTGELFF.

The V and J genes are TRBV28 and TRBJ2-2, with D perhaps TRBD1 (7 bases). Germline V CDR1 and CDR2: MDHEN, SYDVKM. Trimming removed 4 bases from V and 5 bases from J, with 14 bases in between. The CDR3 runs to 15 residues. CDR3 in amino acids: CASSSEGARTGELFF. The CDR3 DNA is TGTGCCAGCAGTTCGGAGGGGGCGAGGACCGGGGAGCTGTTTTTT.

This rearrangement joins TRBV21-1 to TRBJ1-5. TRBV21-1 is labeled a pseudogene. This CDR3 contains 13 residues. The CDR3 region has the DNA TGTGCCAGCAGCAAAGTAGGGCGGGTATTATGGCATTTT. Translating it yields CASSKVGRVLWHF.

The rearrangement joins TRBV7-2 to TRBJ2-5, with 12 bases lining up with TRBD2. After removal of 1 base from V and 6 bases from J, the junction contained 3 bases not matched to a gene. Germline V gene data show CDR1 as SGHTA and CDR2 as FQGNSA. The CDR3 length is 15 residues. The CDR3 reads CASSLELAGGKTQYF. CDR3 nucleotide sequence: TGTGCCAGCAGCTTAGAACTAGCGGGGGGAAAGACCCAGTACTTC.

J is TRBJ2-5 and V is TRBV5-1; 9 bases align to TRBD1. Germline values: CDR1 SGHRS, CDR2 YFSETQ. After removal of 1 base from V and 4 bases from J, the junction contained 5 bases not matched to a gene. The CDR3 contains 15 residues. CDR3 DNA sequence: TGCGCCAGCAGCTTGACTCCGACAGGGGGAGAGACCCAGTACTTC. It is translated as CASSLTPTGGETQYF.

This chain connects TRBV7-9 to TRBJ1-5; D gene unclear. Germline values: CDR1 SEHNR, CDR2 FQNEAQ (reference sequence). This CDR3 spans 13 amino acids. The V and J ends lost 1 base and 6 bases respectively, with 7 bases between them. The CDR3 nucleotides are TGTGCCAGCAGCTTAGACGAGGGTCAGCCCCAGCATTTT. The encoded protein is CASSLDEGQPQHF.

The chain carries TRBV27 and TRBJ2-7; 12 nucleotides align to TRBD2. The V and J ends lost 2 bases and 7 bases, in that order; junction bases with no gene match: 3. This CDR3 contains 14 residues. Germline-derived CDR1 and CDR2 are MNHEY and SMNVEV (reference sequence). The CDR3 coding sequence is TGTGCCAGCAGTTTAAGACTAGCGGGAGATGAGCAGTACTTC. As protein: CASSLRLAGDEQYF.

V is TRBV3-1 (or the pseudogene TRBV3-2) and J is TRBJ1-2; a possible D gene is TRBD1 (6 bases). Deletions cut 4 bases from V and 6 bases from J, with 12 bases between. CDR3 length: 13 residues. Germline lookup yields CDR1 LGHDT and CDR2 YNNKEL (reference sequence). The CDR3 DNA sequence: TGTGCCAGCAGCCCCACAGGGACCAATGGCTACACCTTC. This encodes CASSPTGTNGYTF.

V usage is TRBV25-1 and J usage is TRBJ1-2, with D maybe TRBD1 (5 bases). CDR1 and CDR2 from the germline V gene are MGHDK and SYGVNS. Deletions cut 4 bases from V and 2 bases from J, with 11 bases between. The CDR3 sequence is 14 residues long. The CDR3 is CASSGGGGNYGYTF. The CDR3 DNA is TGTGCCAGCAGTGGGGGCGGGGGGAACTATGGCTACACCTTC.

In regard to this clone: The same CDR3 arises from other DNA sequences in this sample as well. The chain joins TRBV7-9 to TRBJ2-5; D uncertain. This CDR3 has 11 residues. Trimming left V 5 bases short and J 5 bases short, with 6 bases between. Germline CDR1 SEHNR, CDR2 FQNEAQ (reference sequence). The CDR3 DNA follows: TGTGCCAGCAGCCTTTCTGAGACCCAGTACTTC. This encodes CASSLSETQYF.

Points on this clone: A single base separates this from a much larger clone, so it may be a read error. The chain links TRBV9 to TRBJ1-4, with 7 bases that match TRBD1. The CDR3 is 14 residues long. Losses at the gene ends were 4 bases for V and 5 bases for J; bases not matched to a gene: 5. Germline V CDR1 and CDR2: SGDLS, YYNGEE. The CDR3 spells CASSPGTANEKLFF. In DNA, the CDR3 is TGTGCCAGCAGCCCCGGGACAGCGAATGAAAAACTGTTTTTT.

The chain links TRBV3-1 (or the pseudogene TRBV3-2) to TRBJ2-3; 9 bases line up with TRBD2. This CDR3 is built from 17 residues. From germline, CDR1 is LGHDT and CDR2 YNNKEL (reference sequence). V dropped 4 bases and J dropped 8; count of bases not matched to a gene: 16. The CDR3 spells CASSPDIAGAAAVTQYF. For the CDR3, the DNA is TGTGCCAGCAGCCCAGATATAGCGGGAGCCGCGGCGGTTACGCAGTATTTT.

The chain has TRBV15 and TRBJ1-4; weak D call: TRBD1 (5 bases). CDR3 length: 15 residues. Germline CDR1 and CDR2: LNHNV and YYDKDF (reference sequence). Trimming cost V 0 bases and J 4 bases, with 9 bases left between them. For the CDR3, the DNA is TGTGCCACCAGCAGAGATCGGAGGGGTAATGAAAAACTGTTTTTT. It yields the protein CATSRDRRGNEKLFF.

The chain links TRBV6-6 to TRBJ1-5, with D uncertain. The length of the CDR3 is 14 residues. V gave up 6 bases and J gave up 2 bases, with 11 bases separating them. The V gene's germline CDR1 is MNHNY and CDR2 SVGAGI (reference sequence). The DNA for the CDR3 is TGTGCCAGCAGGCCTACGCTGGGCAATCAGCCCCAGCATTTT. This sequence encodes CASRPTLGNQPQHF.